This TCR beta chain was documented in a study of T cell changes during pregnancy in multiple sclerosis. Measured with immunoSEQ multiplex PCR; TCRdb has only the in-frame clones, and not every one. Counted here are about 79,000 clones, over 85% occurring once; the ten biggest clones make up around 0.75%. The material sequenced was peripheral blood, taken in the second trimester of pregnancy. This sequence originates from a female donor in good health, enrolled as a control in a pregnancy study.

Written as DNA, the CDR3 is TGTGCCAGCAGCGTAAACCCGCCTGGCCGCTCCTACAATGAGCAGTTCTTC. Protein: CASSVNPPGRSYNEQFF. The rearrangement joins TRBV9 to TRBJ2-1; no reliable D call. The CDR3 is 17 amino acids. Trimming took off 1 base at V and 0 bases at J, with 14 bases between the two ends. CDR1 is SGDLS and CDR2 is YYNGEE in the germline V gene.